These 9 T cell receptor beta chains came from one sample sequenced in a study of blood T cells in healthy people across ages. Primers used in a second PCR of roughly 6 to 11 cycles were a sample-barcoded 5' primer and a J-beta primer mix. TCRdb passed the 5' RACE reads through MiXCR, listing each CDR3 protein once. The sample holds more than 800,000 distinct CDR3 sequences, around 30% seen once. Input material: blood. The origin of the receptors is a woman of 80 years or more in good health.

This clonotype was counted ten times or more. The CDR3 nucleotides read TGCAGCGTTGAAGACGGGCAGGCCTTCAACTATGGCTACACCTTC. It codes for CSVEDGQAFNYGYTF. This sequence joins TRBV29-1 and TRBJ1-2; no definite D call. V lost 0 bases to trimming and J lost 2 bases, with 13 bases between them. The CDR3 has 15 amino acids. Germline lookup yields CDR1 SQVTM and CDR2 ANQGSEA.

Worth noting for this clonotype: A much larger clonotype is one base distant, so this may be a read error. The genes are TRBV27 and TRBJ1-5, with 8 bases lining up with TRBD1. This CDR3 contains 14 residues. The V and J ends lost 8 bases and 9 bases, in that order; junction bases with no gene match: 12. Germline CDR1 and CDR2: MNHEY and SMNVEV (reference sequence). CDR3 residues: CASLEDRAGRPQHF. Here the CDR3 DNA reads TGTGCCAGCTTGGAGGACAGGGCGGGGCGGCCCCAGCATTTT.

The chain couples TRBV20-1 to TRBJ2-5, with 7 positions matching TRBD1. The DNA end lines up better with TRBJ2-7; the J call may be wrong. The CDR3 is 14 residues long. The germline CDR1 and CDR2 sequences are DFQATT and SNEGSKA (reference sequence). For the CDR3, the DNA is TGCAGCCTTTCCTCCGGGGACAGACCCTACGAGCAGTACTTC. Protein sequence: CSLSSGDRPYEQYF.

This clonotype has only a few counts. The CDR3 region has the DNA TGTGCCAGCAGCTTAGGACGCAGGGAGCTGTTTTTT. As protein: CASSLGRRELFF. The chain has TRBV7-8 and TRBJ2-2; D is unresolved. The V and J ends lost 1 base and 9 bases respectively, with 6 bases between them. CDR1 is SGHVS and CDR2 is FQNEAQ in the germline V gene. The CDR3 is 12 residues long. Together with reference TRBV7-8 and TRBJ2-2, the CDR3 gives the full variable domain: GAGVSQSPRYKVAKRGQDVALRCDPISGHVSLFWYQQALGQGPEFLTYFQNEAQLDKSGLPSDRFFAERPEGSVSTLKIQRTQQEDSAVYLCASSLGRRELFFGEGSRLTVL.

In regard to this clonotype: This may be a read error: a much more frequent sequence differs by one nucleotide. The gene calls are TRBV7-9 and TRBJ2-7, with D perhaps matching TRBD1 (5 bases). CDR1 and CDR2 from the germline V gene are SEHNR and FQNEAQ (reference sequence). Trimming cost V 3 bases and J 3 bases, with 15 bases left between them. The length of the CDR3 is 15 residues. The DNA of the CDR3 is TGTGCCAGCAGCTTGCAGGGTGTGATCCGCTACGAGCAGTACTTC. Its translation is CASSLQGVIRYEQYF.

This clonotype was observed at least ten times. The chain is built from TRBV20-1 and TRBJ2-3; 9 positions match TRBD2. CDR3 size: 16 residues. With 0 bases clipped from V and 7 bases from J, the junction kept 11 bases outside the gene matches. Per the germline V gene, CDR1 is DFQATT and CDR2 is SNEGSKA (reference sequence). CDR3 loop: CSARDHVAGGRNTQYF. The CDR3 nucleotides read TGCAGTGCTAGAGACCACGTGGCGGGGGGGCGGAATACGCAGTATTTT.

This clonotype appeared a few times. The rearrangement uses TRBV6-2 or TRBV6-3 and TRBJ1-6; TRBD1 matches 7 bases. Germline CDR1 is MNHEY and CDR2 is SVGEGT. The V and J ends lost 6 bases and 7 bases, in that order; junction bases with no gene match: 6. This CDR3 region has 14 residues. CDR3: CASRSTGRNSPLHF. CDR3 DNA: TGTGCCAGCAGGTCGACAGGGCGAAATTCACCCCTCCACTTT.

The genes are TRBV6-2 or TRBV6-3 and TRBJ2-2; 11 nucleotides agree with TRBD2. There are 18 residues in the CDR3. V lost 2 bases, J lost 3 bases, and 8 bases stayed unmatched. Germline values: CDR1 MNHEY, CDR2 SVGEGT. The CDR3 DNA reads TGTGCCAGCAGTTACATCCTAGCGGGGGGCTACGACACCGGGGAGCTGTTTTTT. It specifies CASSYILAGGYDTGELFF.

The CDR3 DNA reads as TGCAGTGCGAAACAGGGACGCGGAAACACCATATATTTT. It is translated as CSAKQGRGNTIYF. This rearrangement joins TRBV20-1 to TRBJ1-3, with a possible D match to TRBD1 (6 bases). Germline V gene lookup returns CDR1 DFQATT and CDR2 SNEGSKA (reference sequence). The CDR3 covers 13 residues. V was trimmed by 6 bases and J by 4 bases, leaving 13 bases between them.